This TCR beta chain was retrieved from a study of OX40 agonist ivuxolimab in advanced cancers. Turning to the study itself: Enrolled patients in dose escalation had cancers that were hepatocellular carcinoma, melanoma, renal cell or head and neck cancer. Regarding the study as a whole: In the expanded peripheral T cells, antigen specificity was never determined. The mean number of expanded clones was higher in CD8+ T cells than in CD4+.

As regards this clone: Its cognate antigen is unknown.

The germline V gene has CDR1 SGHNT and CDR2 YYREEE (reference sequence). V was pared by 6 bases and J by 3 bases, with 10 bases of the junction left unmatched. The CDR3 covers 15 residues. Clones were read by immunoSEQ multiplex PCR, and TCRdb kept only the in-frame ones, dropping some. This sample has around 70,000 clones, with just under 85% found just once. The chain combines TRBV5-4 with TRBJ2-3; TRBD1 agrees at 7 bases. This specimen consisted of CD4+ or CD8+ T cells sorted from blood, obtained in a trial of the OX40 agonist ivuxolimab. This TCR derives from an adult with an advanced solid tumor such as melanoma, head and neck, liver or kidney cancer. CDR3 sequence: CASTSDRVYTDTQYF. The CDR3 DNA reads TGTGCCAGCACTTCCGACAGGGTATATACAGATACGCAGTATTTT.